The 21 T cell receptor beta chains presented below share a single source sample, sequenced in a study of OX40 agonist ivuxolimab in advanced cancers. Assay: immunoSEQ multiplex PCR; the TCRdb copy retains only in-frame clones and omits some. The data show approximately 58,000 clones, with 82% seen just once and more than 1.1% held by the top ten. The sample was CD4+ or CD8+ T cells sorted from blood, taken in a trial of the OX40 agonist ivuxolimab. These receptors all come from an adult with an advanced solid tumor such as melanoma, head and neck, liver or kidney cancer.

The J gene is TRBJ1-2, the V gene TRBV29-1; D gene unclear. The V gene lost 6 bases and the J gene lost 0 bases, with 20 bases spanning the gap. The CDR3 extends over 16 amino acids. From germline, CDR1 is SQVTM and CDR2 ANQGSEA. The CDR3 sequence is CSVERVSGSTNYGYTF. The CDR3 bases are TGCAGCGTAGAGAGAGTCTCCGGATCGACTAACTATGGCTACACCTTC.

This clone showed up just a few times. The chain joins TRBV4-3 to TRBJ2-1, with a possible D match to TRBD2 (5 bases). V lost 0 bases and J 4 bases, leaving 10 bases between the germline ends. Looked up from germline, CDR1 is LGHNA and CDR2 is YSLEER. CDR3 length equals 15 residues. DNA of the CDR3: TGCGCCAGCAGCCAAGACTGGTCGGGGTACAATGAGCAGTTCTTC. Residues: CASSQDWSGYNEQFF.

Notes on this clone: The conserved closing phenylalanine or tryptophan is absent in this CDR3, likely reflecting a read error. This chain connects TRBV5-1 to TRBJ2-7, with D perhaps matching TRBD1 (6 bases). V was shortened by 3 bases and J by 4 bases, with 17 bases between the two germline ends. The CDR3 runs 15 residues. Per germline, CDR1 SGHRS and CDR2 YFSETQ. CDR3 nucleotides: TGCGCCAGCAGCTGGACCGGGACAAGGCTTTACGAGCAGTACCTC. Translating it yields CASSWTGTRLYEQYL.

The V and J genes are TRBV6-5 and TRBJ1-3; 9 nucleotides align to TRBD1. The junction had 5 bases not matched to a gene; V was cut back by 7 bases and J by 4 bases. Germline lookup yields CDR1 MNHEY and CDR2 SVGAGI. The CDR3 sequence is 14 residues long. The CDR3 spells CASKQGAAGNTIYF. The CDR3, as DNA: TGTGCCAGCAAACAGGGGGCAGCCGGAAACACCATATATTTT.

V usage is TRBV4-2 and J usage is TRBJ2-1; D is uncertain. The CDR3 sequence is 15 residues long. CDR1 and CDR2 from the germline V gene are LGHNA and YNFKEQ. Trimming cost V 1 base and J 2 bases, with 9 bases left between them. DNA for the CDR3: TGTGCCAGCAGCCAAGGAGGTGGCACCTACAATGAGCAGTTCTTC. Amino acid sequence: CASSQGGGTYNEQFF.

The gene calls are TRBV4-3 and TRBJ1-1, with TRBD1 identical over 8 bases. Germline V CDR1 and CDR2: LGHNA, YSLEER. CDR3 length: 15 amino acids. V gave up 2 bases and J gave up 5 bases; unmatched junction bases: 7. The DNA of the CDR3 is TGCGCCAGCAGCCAAATAGGACAGGGCTGGACTGAAGCTTTCTTT. Translated: CASSQIGQGWTEAFF.

The CDR3 DNA follows: TGTGCCAGCAGTTGGCCTGAAGCTTTCTTT. Protein: CASSWPEAFF. This rearrangement joins TRBV6-5 to TRBJ1-1; no firm D call. V gave up 4 bases and J gave up 6 bases, with 3 bases separating them. Germline values: CDR1 MNHEY, CDR2 SVGAGI. The CDR3 covers 10 residues.

This chain links TRBV7-3 with TRBJ2-3; 10 bases are a match to TRBD2. This CDR3 is built from 15 residues. V lost 3 bases to trimming and J lost 4 bases; unmatched junction nucleotides: 4. The germline CDR1 and CDR2 sequences are SGHTA and FQGTGA. DNA for the CDR3: TGTGCCAGCAGCTTTCTAGCGGGAGTGGCAGATACGCAGTATTTT. Translating gives CASSFLAGVADTQYF.

The CDR3 DNA is TGTGCCACCAAGCTTAAAGGGGGTCGGACCGGGGAGCTGTTTTTT. It encodes CATKLKGGRTGELFF. This chain uses TRBV5-4 with TRBJ2-2, with D possibly being TRBD1 (6 bases). V was pared by 9 bases and J by 5 bases, with 20 bases between. CDR1 is SGHNT and CDR2 is YYREEE in the germline V gene (reference sequence). The CDR3 consists of 15 residues.

The chain combines TRBV27 with TRBJ1-1; weak D call: TRBD1 (5 bases). Germline CDR1 is MNHEY and CDR2 is SMNVEV (reference sequence). V lost 4 bases and J lost 5, with 17 bases in between. The CDR3 is made up of 15 amino acids. In nucleotides, the CDR3 is TGTGCCAGCAGTTCCCCCGGCAGGGCCAAAACTGAAGCTTTCTTT. It is translated as CASSSPGRAKTEAFF.

This chain links TRBV7-2 with TRBJ2-7; the D is unclear. With 4 bases removed from V and 4 bases from J, the gap between germline ends came to 5 bases. The CDR3 is made up of 11 amino acids. The germline CDR1 and CDR2 sequences are SGHTA and FQGNSA. This CDR3 reads CASSSRYEQYF. The CDR3 DNA reads TGTGCCAGCAGCTCGCGTTACGAGCAGTACTTC.

J is TRBJ2-7 and V is TRBV27; 8 bases line up with TRBD2. Trimming took 4 bases from V and 3 from J; bases not matched to a gene: 8. CDR3 length equals 15 residues. The germline CDR1 and CDR2 sequences are MNHEY and SMNVEV (reference sequence). CDR3 nucleotides: TGTGCCAGCAGTTCCTCGGGACTAGGCCGCTACGAGCAGTACTTC. As protein: CASSSSGLGRYEQYF.

V and J are TRBV14 and TRBJ2-7; D unresolved. Trimming stripped 2 bases from V and 2 bases from J, with 7 bases between. This CDR3 is built from 13 residues. The germline CDR1 and CDR2 sequences are SGHDN and FVKESK. CDR3 residues: CASSQQVTYEQYF. In nucleotides, the CDR3 is TGTGCCAGCAGCCAACAGGTAACCTACGAGCAGTACTTC.

The rearrangement joins TRBV10-2 to TRBJ2-7; D is ambiguous. This CDR3 has 13 residues. In germline, CDR1 is WSHSY, CDR2 SAAADI. V gave up 5 bases and J gave up 6 bases, with 14 bases separating them. The DNA of the CDR3 is TGCGCCAGCAGTCTTACAAACACCCTCGAGCAGTACTTC. This encodes CASSLTNTLEQYF.

The V and J genes are TRBV5-4 and TRBJ2-1; no reliable D call. Germline V gene lookup returns CDR1 SGHNT and CDR2 YYREEE (reference sequence). The CDR3 loop spans 15 amino acids. The germline V and J ends were trimmed by 1 base and 0 bases, with 8 bases remaining between them. CDR3 sequence: CASSLIESSYNEQFF. Written as DNA, the CDR3 is TGTGCCAGCAGCTTGATCGAGAGCTCCTACAATGAGCAGTTCTTC.

This clone was recorded only once. The rearrangement joins TRBV11-2 to TRBJ1-1, with a possible D match to TRBD1 (6 bases). Germline CDR1 SGHAT, CDR2 FQNNGV. This CDR3 region has 12 residues. Trimming removed 5 bases at V and 11 bases at J, with 15 bases between. The CDR3 loop is CASSGSRGAAFF. CDR3 DNA: TGTGCCAGCAGCGGGAGCAGGGGTGCGGCTTTCTTT.

The rearrangement joins TRBV19 to TRBJ2-7; TRBD2 aligns across 7 bases. Germline trimming cut 5 bases from V and 5 bases from J; bases unmatched to any gene: 9. Looked up from germline, CDR1 is LNHDA and CDR2 is SQIVND (reference sequence). This CDR3 has 14 residues. In DNA, the CDR3 is TGTGCCAGTAGTTCTCCGGGACTAATCAACGAGCAGTACTTC. As protein: CASSSPGLINEQYF.

This clone was seen a few times. This rearrangement joins TRBV6-5 to TRBJ1-1; possible D gene TRBD1, 5 bases. CDR1 and CDR2 from the germline V gene are MNHEY and SVGAGI. The CDR3 length is 15 residues. Trimming left V 2 bases short and J 0 bases short, with 10 bases between. CDR3 bases: TGTGCCAGCAGTTACGCTGCGGGGGTGAACACTGAAGCTTTCTTT. This encodes CASSYAAGVNTEAFF.

This chain uses TRBV7-2 with TRBJ1-4, with no clear D. Trimming took off 1 base at V and 7 bases at J, with 10 bases between the two ends. This CDR3 comprises 14 residues. Germline V lookup: CDR1 SGHTA, CDR2 FQGNSA. The chain's CDR3 is CASSLEGRGEKLFF. CDR3 in DNA: TGTGCCAGCAGCTTAGAAGGACGGGGTGAAAAACTGTTTTTT.

V and J are TRBV18 and TRBJ1-2; TRBD1 is a possible D gene (6 bases). Germline V gives CDR1 KGHSH, CDR2 LQKENI. V was cut by 3 bases and J by 1 base, with 12 bases left in between. CDR3 length: 15 amino acids. This chain's CDR3 is CASSPSQGHNYGYTF. The CDR3 bases are TGTGCCAGCTCACCTTCCCAGGGGCATAACTATGGCTACACCTTC.

Only one count was recorded for this clone. The chain employs TRBV7-6 and TRBJ2-1, with D possibly being TRBD1 (6 bases). This CDR3 has 12 amino acids. CDR1 SGHVS and CDR2 FNYEAQ come from the germline V gene. Trimming pared 2 bases from V and 8 bases from J, leaving 7 bases between. The CDR3 here is CASSLSGDEQFF. The CDR3 nucleotides are TGTGCCAGCAGCTTATCAGGGGATGAGCAGTTCTTC.